The clone carrying this T cell receptor (beta chain) was counted ten times or more. Its matching antigen is unknown. This sample is drawn from a study of T cells in Graves' hyperthyroidism and ophthalmopathy. Study-level findings and limits: Stable hyperthyroidism and ophthalmopathy were separated using 13 V-J signatures.

The germline gives CDR1 MNHNS, CDR2 SASEGT. V was cut by 2 bases and J by 3 bases, with 10 bases left in between. There are 15 residues in the CDR3. What was amplified from RNA transcripts were TCR beta CDR3 regions. TCR CDR3 regions were first amplified by RT-PCR with HTBI primers. Each CDR3 protein gets one entry after TCRdb re-called the multiplex PCR reads with MiXCR. This sample has 300,000 to 350,000 distinct CDR3 sequences, with 15% to 20% found just once. The TCR was taken from a middle-aged woman with Graves' ophthalmopathy. The chain is built from TRBV6-1 and TRBJ2-2, with D possibly matching TRBD2 (5 bases). Sequencing used blood. The CDR3 nucleotides are TGTGCCAGCAGTGAAAAGGGAGTGGACACCGGGGAGCTGTTTTTT. As protein: CASSEKGVDTGELFF.